This record covers a single TCR beta chain. Clones were read by immunoSEQ multiplex PCR, and TCRdb kept only the in-frame ones, dropping some. This sample yields approximately 1.9 million clones, of which just under 95% are seen a single time; more than 1.5% belongs to the top ten. These data originate in a study of shared clonotypes between healthy human individuals. This CDR3 has 15 amino acids. Germline values: CDR1 SEHNR, CDR2 FQNEAQ (reference sequence). Losses at the gene ends were 6 bases for V and 0 bases for J; bases not matched to a gene: 7. The naive CD8 fraction comprised CD45RO-negative cells positively selected for CCR7 and excluded terminally differentiated effector memory CD45RA+ cells.

Material: naive CD8+ T cells from PBMCs. The rearrangement joins TRBV7-9 to TRBJ1-1; 7 bases agree with TRBD1. This sequence originates from a man younger than 35 in good health. Some clones in this sample may be carry-over from other donors' samples. This CDR3 reads CASRFPGQLNTEAFF. The CDR3 bases are TGTGCCAGCAGATTTCCGGGACAGTTGAACACTGAAGCTTTCTTT.